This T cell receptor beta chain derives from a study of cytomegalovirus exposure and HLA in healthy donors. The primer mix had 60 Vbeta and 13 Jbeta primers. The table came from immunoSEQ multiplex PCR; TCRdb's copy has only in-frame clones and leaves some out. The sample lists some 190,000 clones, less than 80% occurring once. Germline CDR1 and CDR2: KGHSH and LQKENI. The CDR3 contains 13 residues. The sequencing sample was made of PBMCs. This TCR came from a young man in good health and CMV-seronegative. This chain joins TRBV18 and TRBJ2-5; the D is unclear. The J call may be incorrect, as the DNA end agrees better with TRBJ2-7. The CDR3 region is CASSPSQNYEQYF. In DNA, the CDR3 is TGTGCCAGCTCACCAAGCCAGAACTACGAGCAGTACTTC.